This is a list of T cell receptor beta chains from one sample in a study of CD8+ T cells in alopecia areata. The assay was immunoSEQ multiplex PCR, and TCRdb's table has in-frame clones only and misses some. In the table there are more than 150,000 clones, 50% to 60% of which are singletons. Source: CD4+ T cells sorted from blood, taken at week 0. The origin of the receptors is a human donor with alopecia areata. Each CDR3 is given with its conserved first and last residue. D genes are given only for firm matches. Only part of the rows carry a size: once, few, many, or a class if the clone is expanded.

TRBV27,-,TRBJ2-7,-,TGTGCCAGCAGTTTAAAGTTTCCCTTAGTCTCCTACGAGCAGTACTTC,CASSLKFPLVSYEQYF
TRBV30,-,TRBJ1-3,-,TGTGCCTGGGGGGATATCTCTGGAAACACCATATATTTT,CAWGDISGNTIYF
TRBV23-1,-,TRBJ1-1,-,TGCGCCAGCAGTCAATCGTGGCCGAACACTGAAGCTTTCTTT,CASSQSWPNTEAFF
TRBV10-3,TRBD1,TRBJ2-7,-,TGTGCCATCAGCGCGGACAGGGGGCTACGTCGGCAGTACTTC,CAISADRGLRRQYF
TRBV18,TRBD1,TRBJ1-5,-,TGTGCCAGCTCACTCGACAGGGGGAATCAGCCCCAGCATTTT,CASSLDRGNQPQHF
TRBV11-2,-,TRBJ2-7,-,TGTGCCAGCAGCTTAGTCAGGCGGTACGAGCAGTACTTC,CASSLVRRYEQYF
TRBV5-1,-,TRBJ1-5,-,TGCGCCAGCAGCTTGGGCACTCCCAATCAGCCCCAGCATTTT,CASSLGTPNQPQHF
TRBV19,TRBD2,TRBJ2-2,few,TGTGCCAGTAGTCCTAGGACAGCGGGGGGCACCGGGGAGCTGTTTTTT,CASSPRTAGGTGELFF
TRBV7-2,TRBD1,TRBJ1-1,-,TGTGCCAGCAGCTTGGCGGGGACAGGGGTGAACACTGAAGCTTTCTTT,CASSLAGTGVNTEAFF
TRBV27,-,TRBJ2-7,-,TGTGCCAGCAGTTTAACGGGCTACGAGCAGTACTTC,CASSLTGYEQYF
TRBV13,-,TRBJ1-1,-,TGTGCCAGCAGCTTATTCGGCACTGAAGCTTTCTTT,CASSLFGTEAFF
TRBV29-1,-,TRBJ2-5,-,TGCAGCGTTGCCCCTGGAGGTTCTGGAGAGACCCAGTACTTC,CSVAPGGSGETQYF
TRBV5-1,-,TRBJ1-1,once,TGCGCCAGCAGGGAGACGCTCATGAACACTGAAGCTTTCTTT,CASRETLMNTEAFF
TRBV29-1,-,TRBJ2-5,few,TGCAGCGTTGACCAAGAGACCCAGTACTTC,CSVDQETQYF
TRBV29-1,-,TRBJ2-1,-,TGCAGCGTTGAAGAATTAGCGGCTAGCTCCTACAATGAGCAGTTCTTC,CSVEELAASSYNEQFF
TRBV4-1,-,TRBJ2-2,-,TGCGCCAGCAGCCAAGATCCGGGGGTGGACGGGGAGCTGTTTTTT,CASSQDPGVDGELFF
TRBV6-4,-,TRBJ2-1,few,TGTGCCAGCAGTGTGGACGGTAGCTCCTACAATGAGCAGTTCTTC,CASSVDGSSYNEQFF
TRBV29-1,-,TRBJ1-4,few,TGCAGCGTCGAAGTCGGAGGGGAAAAACTGTTTTTT,CSVEVGGEKLFF